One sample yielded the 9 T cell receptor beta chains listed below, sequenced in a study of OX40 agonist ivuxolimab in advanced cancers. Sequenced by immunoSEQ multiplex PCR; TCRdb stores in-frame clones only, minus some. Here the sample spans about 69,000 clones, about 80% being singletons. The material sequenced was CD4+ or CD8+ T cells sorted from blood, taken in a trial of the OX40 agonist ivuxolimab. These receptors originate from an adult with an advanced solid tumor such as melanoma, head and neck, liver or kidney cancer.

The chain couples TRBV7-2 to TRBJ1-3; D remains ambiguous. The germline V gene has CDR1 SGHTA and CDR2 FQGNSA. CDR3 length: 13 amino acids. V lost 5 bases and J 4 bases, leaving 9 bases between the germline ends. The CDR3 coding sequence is TGTGCCAGCAGCCGGACGGGAGGAAACACCATATATTTT. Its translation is CASSRTGGNTIYF.

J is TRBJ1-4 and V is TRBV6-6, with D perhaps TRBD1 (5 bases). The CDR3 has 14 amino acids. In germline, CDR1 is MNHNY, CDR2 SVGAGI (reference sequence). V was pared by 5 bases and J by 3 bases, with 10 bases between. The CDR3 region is CASSLRGSNEKLFF. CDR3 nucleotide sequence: TGTGCCAGCAGTCTCCGGGGGTCTAATGAAAAACTGTTTTTT.

CDR3 loop: CASSQWTGVNREARNTIYF. CDR3 DNA: TGTGCCAGCAGCCAATGGACAGGGGTAAATCGGGAAGCACGAAACACCATATATTTT. The rearrangement uses TRBV7-9 and TRBJ1-3, with 9 nucleotides matching TRBD1. V was pared by 5 bases and J by 5 bases, with 19 bases of the junction left unmatched. CDR3 length: 19 amino acids. Germline values: CDR1 SEHNR, CDR2 FQNEAQ (reference sequence).

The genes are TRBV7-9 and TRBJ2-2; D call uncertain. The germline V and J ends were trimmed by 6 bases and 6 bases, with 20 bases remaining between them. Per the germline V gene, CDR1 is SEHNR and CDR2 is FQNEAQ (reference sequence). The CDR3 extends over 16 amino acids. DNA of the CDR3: TGTGCCAGCAGTTCAACTAATGGCGGTCTTTCCGGGGAGCTGTTTTTT. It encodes CASSSTNGGLSGELFF.

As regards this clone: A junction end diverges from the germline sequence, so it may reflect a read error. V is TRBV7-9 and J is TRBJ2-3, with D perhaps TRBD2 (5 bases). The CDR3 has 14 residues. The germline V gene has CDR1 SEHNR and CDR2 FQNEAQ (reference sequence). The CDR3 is CASSSSPQAETQYF. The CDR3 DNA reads TGTGCCAGCAGCTCTAGCCCCCAAGCAGAGACGCAGTATTTT.

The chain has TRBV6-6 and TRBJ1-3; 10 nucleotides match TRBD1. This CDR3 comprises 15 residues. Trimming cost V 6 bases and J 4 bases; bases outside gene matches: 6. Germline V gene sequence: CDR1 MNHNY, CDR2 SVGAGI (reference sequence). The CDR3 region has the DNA TGTGCCAGCAGGTCCGGGACAGGGGCAGGAAACACCATATATTTT. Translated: CASRSGTGAGNTIYF.

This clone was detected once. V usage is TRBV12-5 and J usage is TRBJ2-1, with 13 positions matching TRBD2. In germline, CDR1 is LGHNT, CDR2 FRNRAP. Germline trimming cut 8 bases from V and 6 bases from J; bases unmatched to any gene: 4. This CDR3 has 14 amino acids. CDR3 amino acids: CASRLAGGSNEQFF. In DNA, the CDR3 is TGTGCTAGTCGACTAGCGGGGGGTTCCAATGAGCAGTTCTTC.

Here the CDR3 reads CASSLGLAGSYNEQFF. As DNA, the CDR3 is TGCGCCAGCAGCTTGGGGCTAGCGGGCTCCTACAATGAGCAGTTCTTC. The chain carries TRBV5-1 and TRBJ2-1; 8 bases fit TRBD2. The CDR3 spans 16 residues. Trimming took 0 bases from V and 0 from J; bases not matched to a gene: 2. Germline-derived CDR1 and CDR2 are SGHRS and YFSETQ.

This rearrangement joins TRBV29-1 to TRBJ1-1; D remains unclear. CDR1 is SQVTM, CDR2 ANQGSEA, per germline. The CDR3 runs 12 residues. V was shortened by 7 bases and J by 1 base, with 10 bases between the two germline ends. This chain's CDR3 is CSGDTPNTEAFF. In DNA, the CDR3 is TGCAGCGGAGACACCCCGAACACTGAAGCTTTCTTT.